The rows below give T cell receptor beta chains drawn from one sample of a study of Ad26.COV2.S vaccination and SARS-CoV-2 variants. The data were produced by immunoSEQ multiplex PCR, yet TCRdb's version contains in-frame clones alone and is incomplete. The data show hundreds of thousands of clones, about four fifths seen once. The sample in question was peripheral blood, obtained in a trial of Ad26.COV2.S vaccine versus placebo. These TCRs come from a person aged 18-60 years who received the Ad26.COV2.S COVID-19 vaccine or a placebo. Both conserved end residues are part of each CDR3. A D gene is named only where the DNA matches it firmly. The size of a clone is reported for some rows only, either as once, few or many, or as a class for expanded clones.

>.|TRBV2|TRBD1|TRBJ1-2
CASRLTGESGYTF
TGTGCCAGCAGATTGACAGGGGAAAGTGGCTACACCTTC
>.|TRBV10-3|TRBD2|TRBJ2-3
CAISEPPTSVPTQYF
TGTGCCATCAGTGAGCCTCCGACTAGCGTACCCACGCAGTATTTT
>once|TRBV2|TRBD1|TRBJ2-7
CASGRQGVNEQYF
TGTGCCAGCGGTAGACAGGGGGTCAACGAGCAGTACTTC
>.|TRBV27|.|TRBJ2-1
CATRNMAYNEQFF
TGTGCCACCCGAAATATGGCCTACAATGAGCAGTTCTTC
>.|TRBV29-1|TRBD1|TRBJ1-2
CSVGQGSGYTF
TGCAGCGTGGGACAGGGCTCTGGCTACACCTTC
>once|TRBV15|.|TRBJ2-1
CATSRDPREQFF
TGTGCCACCAGCAGAGATCCCCGTGAGCAGTTCTTC
>.|TRBV9|.|TRBJ1-6
CASSVARDSPLHF
TGTGCCAGCAGCGTAGCCCGGGATTCACCCCTCCACTTT
>.|TRBV6-5|TRBD1|TRBJ2-2
CASSSQGAGELFF
TGTGCCAGCAGCTCCCAGGGGGCCGGGGAGCTGTTTTTT
>.|TRBV19|TRBD1|TRBJ2-2
CASSRQGGELFF
TGTGCCAGTAGTCGACAGGGCGGGGAGCTGTTTTTT
>.|TRBV30|TRBD2|TRBJ2-1
CAWSVYRREGPDNEQFF
TGTGCCTGGAGTGTATACCGGCGGGAGGGCCCGGACAATGAGCAGTTCTTC
>.|TRBV24-1|.|TRBJ2-1
CATSRGYNEQFF
TGTGCCACCAGCCGGGGATACAATGAGCAGTTCTTC
>.|TRBV7-2|.|TRBJ2-2
CASSFRRVQTGELFF
TGTGCCAGCAGCTTTCGGAGGGTGCAAACCGGGGAGCTGTTTTTT
>.|TRBV18|.|TRBJ1-6
CASSPPGANNSPLHF
TGTGCCAGCTCACCGCCGGGGGCCAATAATTCACCCCTCCACTTT